A selection of T cell receptor beta chains follows, all from one sample in a study of CD8 T cells in ankylosing spondylitis. TCRdb fed the 5' RACE reads into MiXCR, producing one record per CDR3 protein. The sample has 340,000 or so distinct CDR3 sequences; under 15% are singletons. Sequenced input: blood, either unsorted or a sorted T cell fraction (not recorded which). These receptors were obtained from a male donor with ankylosing spondylitis or in good health (not recorded which). Both conserved end residues are part of each CDR3. The D gene is left open where the match is weak. Size values are once, few and many counts, or a class for expanded clones, and some rows have none.

clone_size	d_call	v_call	j_call	cdr3_nt	cdr3_aa
few	TRBD1	TRBV12-3/TRBV12-4	TRBJ2-7	TGTGCCAGCAGTAAAGGGGGCAGCAGCTACGAGCAGTACTTC	CASSKGGSSYEQYF
once	NA	TRBV6-4	TRBJ2-6	TGTGCCAGCAGTGACTCGACCCGGGCGGTTCGCTCTGGGGCCAACGTCCTGACTTTC	CASSDSTRAVRSGANVLTF
NA	NA	TRBV18	TRBJ1-1	TGTGCCAGCTCCGGGTCAATGGACACTGAAGCTTTCTTT	CASSGSMDTEAFF
NA	NA	TRBV29-1	TRBJ2-5	TGCAGCGTGAGGGGGGCGGTAAAGAAGACCCAGTACTTC	CSVRGAVKKTQYF
NA	NA	TRBV7-2	TRBJ1-5	TGTGCCAGCAGCTTAGCTGCAGGCCTCAATCAGCCCCAGCATTTT	CASSLAAGLNQPQHF
few	TRBD2	TRBV10-3	TRBJ2-3	TGTGCCATCAGTGCCGCCCGACTAGCGGGAGGCGCAGATACGCAGTATTTT	CAISAARLAGGADTQYF
NA	NA	TRBV2	TRBJ1-6	TGTGCCAGCAGTGATCTGGGCCATAGGAATTCACCCCTCCACTTT	CASSDLGHRNSPLHF
NA	TRBD2	TRBV5-1	TRBJ2-3	TGCGCCAGCCGCCGAGCGGGGATCAACACAGATACGCAGTATTTT	CASRRAGINTDTQYF
NA	TRBD2	TRBV10-3	TRBJ2-3	TGTGCCATATCGCTACGGGGGGGGAGCACAGATACGCAGTATTTT	CAISLRGGSTDTQYF
few	TRBD1	TRBV6-5	TRBJ1-4	TGTGCCAGCAGTTACGGCGGGCAGGGGGCGGCTCCCTCTAATGAAAAACTGTTTTTT	CASSYGGQGAAPSNEKLFF
few	NA	TRBV3-1	TRBJ2-5	TGTGCCAGCAGCCAAGATAGGGGACTCCAAGAGACCCAGTACTTC	CASSQDRGLQETQYF